Described below is a single T cell receptor beta chain sequence and its context. The specificity of this receptor is unknown. Per-base quality was not reported, and no clone a single base away is much larger than it. Trimming takes 3 bases from V and 7 bases from J, and the germline ends sit 12 bases apart. The CDR3 numbers 13 residues from cysteine through phenylalanine. The CDR3 DNA has 39 bases and is translated from base 1. CDR1 and CDR2, looked up from the germline V gene, are MDHEN and SYDVKM. Healthy HIV-negative adults with no recently reported acute infections or vaccinations were included as donors. Only Caucasian adults living in Nashville, Tennessee, USA were represented among the donors. For unsorted samples, tens of millions of PBMCs were counted, and genomic DNA was extracted using the QIAamp DNA Blood Mini kit. Blood was collected by leukapheresis, and PBMCs were isolated by Ficoll-Histopaque density gradient centrifugation and then cryopreserved in liquid nitrogen vapor phase.

These data come from a study of shared clonotypes between healthy human individuals (dated by TCRdb to about 2020). Some background on the complete study: The cohort included a few men and two women between 18 and 49 years of age. Blood TCR repertoires of roughly five healthy adults were deeply sequenced to estimate repertoire size and the extent of clonotype sharing between individuals. Different laboratories and diverse techniques were used to prepare libraries and sequence TCR repertoires, to increase sequencing depth and limit assay-specific biases. Between about 0.9 and 9 billion PBMCs per donor were obtained by leukapheresis. General findings and caveats noted by the study authors: The small number of donors limited the genetic and exposure-history diversity represented. Based on pairwise subsampling, the degree of clonotype sharing among donors was expected to be affected by sequencing depth. Sampling was limited to blood, and TCR repertoires in tissue likely differ from TCR repertoires in blood.

TCR CDR3 regions were amplified from genomic DNA by multiplex PCR using the deep immunoSEQ assay. For each cell subset, the extracted genomic DNA was distributed evenly across all wells of several immunoSEQ 96-well plates, and each plate served as one replicate. For unsorted PBMC, about 300 ng genomic DNA, equal to roughly 33,000 T cell genomes, was loaded into each replicate PCR. Ten immunoSEQ deep assay plates were used to sequence unsorted PBMC genomic DNA. Purified libraries were quantified with a Qubit 3.0 fluorometer, sized on a Bioanalyzer 2100, and re-quantified with the KAPA Library Quantification kit. Each immunoSEQ 96-well plate was sequenced on its own single-read 150-cycle Illumina NextSeq 550 flow cell. Per the source publication's procedure: Because the immunoSEQ output included only junctional sequences and no quality scores, the filtering could not be the same as the filtering used for full-length reads. Sequences were annotated with PyIR, a Python wrapper for IgBLAST v1.9, using IMGT germline references to assign V/J genes and CDR3. Any read was removed if the V/J assignment was weak (E-value above 1e-6), the CDR3 was missing, or the read contained stop codons, out-of-frame junctions, or ambiguous translated residues. V3J clonotypes were defined by identical inferred V gene, J gene, and CDR3 amino acid sequence. To compute the percentage overlap between repertoires, the number of shared unique clonotypes was divided by the size of the smaller repertoire. Repertoire richness was assessed with RTK rarefaction, the Chao1 estimator, and Recon v2.1 estimates of unobserved clonotypes. In TCRdb, the immuneACCESS table is reduced to in-frame sequences with V and J assigned. These tables do not hold every clone; where another copy was compared, an unresolved V gene accounts for under half, and the others remain unexplained. For V, J and clone size, that table is used; D and trimming come from the DNA. Recorded for this sample are 470,000 or so clones; approximately 78% of them occurred a single time. The top ten constitute about 11% of the sample.

The material sequenced was PBMCs. The source of this sequence is a woman in her forties in good health. Some clones in this sample may be carry-over from other donors' samples. The chain is encoded by TRBV28 joined to TRBJ1-1; the D gene remains uncertain. DNA sequence: TGTGCCAGCAGTTTTCGTAAAGGTGGTGAAGCTTTCTTT. It specifies CASSFRKGGEAFF. The entire variable domain, with the stretches around the CDR3 drawn from the reference TRBV28 and TRBJ1-1 proteins, is DVKVTQSSRYLVKRTGEKVFLECVQDMDHENMFWYRQDPGLGLRLIYFSYDVKMKEKGDIPEGYSVSREKKERFSLILESASTNQTSMYLCASSFRKGGEAFFGQGTRLTVV.